Sequencing of this T cell receptor (beta chain) was carried out in a study of T-cell reconstitution after alpha-beta-depleted transplantation in children. Unique molecular identifiers featured in how the TCRbeta library was prepared. TCRdb re-analysed the PCR reads in MiXCR, keeping a single row per CDR3 protein. Counted here are approximately 82,000 distinct CDR3 sequences, 15% to 20% occurring once; the ten biggest clones make up about 54%. Trimming left V 4 bases short and J 2 bases short, with 16 bases between. CDR3 size: 16 residues. This clonotype was found many times. Its antigen is still unknown. The study's findings and limits: Diversity of TCRbeta at day 60 was high in some patients, arising from surviving recipient T cells and thymic progenitors. By about two months after transplant, alpha-beta T cells reportedly arose from several hundred graft clones that had expanded. One year after transplant, T-cell counts and diversity came mostly from newly produced T cells.

The source is a male patient under 10 years old who had a stem cell transplant for acute lymphoblastic leukemia, so the T cells may come from the graft donor. The chain couples TRBV12-3 or TRBV12-4 to TRBJ2-3; no clear D. This material consisted of PBMCs, mostly from graft donor cells, taken 360 days after TCRalphabeta/CD19-depleted stem cell transplant. The CDR3 nucleotides are TGTGCCAGCAGTTGGGCAGGCTCTCCCTTCACAGATACGCAGTATTTT. Its protein is CASSWAGSPFTDTQYF.